The source of this T cell receptor beta chain is a study of blood T cell repertoires in COVID-19. For the study at large: Spain, Italy and the United States supplied samples that represented acute and convalescent COVID-19. From T cells, B-cell-depleted T cells, or PBMCs came the material, which was cDNA or gDNA.

Source study methods: Amplification with reference gene primers provided the estimates of nucleated cell counts. The assay was immunoSEQ multiplex PCR, and TCRdb's table has in-frame clones only and misses some. The V and J calls and clone size are taken from that table; D and trimming were inferred from the DNA. The top ten hold under 11% of the sample, which has a few hundred thousand clones, 87% seen once. CDR3 size: 15 residues. CDR1 and CDR2 from the germline V gene are GTSNPN and SVGIG (reference sequence). Deletions cut 2 bases from V and 0 bases from J, with 12 bases between. Sequences were obtained from peripheral blood. This receptor was obtained from a woman aged 25 to 45 with COVID-19, enrolled during active disease. The gene calls are TRBV30 and TRBJ2-3, with D perhaps matching TRBD2 (6 bases). This chain's CDR3 is CAWSISSASTDTQYF. CDR3 coding DNA: TGTGCCTGGAGTATCTCTAGCGCTAGCACAGATACGCAGTATTTT.